These 17 T cell receptor beta chains originate from one sample sequenced in a study of blood T cell repertoires in COVID-19. Sequenced by immunoSEQ multiplex PCR; TCRdb stores in-frame clones only, minus some. Of 100,000 to 120,000 clones listed, approximately 79% are singletons. The source material was peripheral blood. The receptor source for this set is a woman older than 75 with active or convalescent COVID-19.

The chain joins TRBV7-9 to TRBJ2-1; 11 bases line up with TRBD2. This CDR3 contains 17 residues. V gave up 4 bases and J gave up 6 bases; unmatched junction bases: 11. Germline values: CDR1 SEHNR, CDR2 FQNEAQ (reference sequence). For the CDR3, the DNA is TGTGCCAGCAGCTCACTGACTAGCGGGATAAGAGGCAATGAGCAGTTCTTC. This translates into CASSSLTSGIRGNEQFF.

The chain combines TRBV7-2 with TRBJ2-3, with 12 bases lining up with TRBD1. Losses at the gene ends were 4 bases for V and 10 bases for J; bases not matched to a gene: 6. Germline assignment: CDR1 SGHTA and CDR2 FQGNSA. The CDR3 sequence is 14 residues long. CDR3 loop: CASSSGTGGRAQYF. The CDR3 coding sequence is TGTGCCAGCAGCTCCGGGACAGGGGGCCGCGCGCAGTATTTT.

The gene calls are TRBV20-1 and TRBJ2-5, with D unresolved. Germline V gene lookup returns CDR1 DFQATT and CDR2 SNEGSKA (reference sequence). The CDR3 loop spans 12 amino acids. Trimming cost V 3 bases and J 10 bases, with 15 bases left between them. The CDR3 coding sequence is TGCAGTGCTAGTTCTAGTTGGCACGTCCAGTACTTC. This sequence encodes CSASSSWHVQYF.

V gene TRBV19 combines with J gene TRBJ1-2; 7 bases match TRBD1. The CDR3 is 15 residues long. With V trimmed by 2 bases and J by 2 bases, 5 bases remained unmatched. Germline V lookup: CDR1 LNHDA, CDR2 SQIVND (reference sequence). The CDR3 sequence is CASSILLGQNYGYTF. CDR3 bases: TGTGCCAGTAGTATACTGTTGGGACAGAACTATGGCTACACCTTC.

J is TRBJ2-7 and V is TRBV2, with 8 bases that match TRBD2. Germline V gene lookup returns CDR1 SNHLY and CDR2 FYNNEI. This CDR3 is 17 amino acids long. The J segment lost 5 bases and the V segment lost 7 bases, leaving 19 bases of the junction unmatched. In DNA, the CDR3 is TGTGCCAGCATAGGGCCCCCGGGACTAGATCTAAACGACGAGCAGTACTTC. This encodes CASIGPPGLDLNDEQYF.

This chain links TRBV19 with TRBJ1-5; a weak D match, TRBD1 (5 bases). V lost 0 bases and J lost 9, with 15 bases in between. CDR3 length equals 15 residues. Germline V CDR1 and CDR2: LNHDA, SQIVND (reference sequence). CDR3 region: CASSIDPTDSLPQHF. CDR3 coding DNA: TGTGCCAGTAGTATAGATCCGACAGACAGCCTGCCCCAGCATTTT.

The rearrangement uses TRBV5-5 and TRBJ2-1, with 7 bases matching TRBD1. CDR1 SGHKS and CDR2 YYEKEE come from the germline V gene (reference sequence). After removal of 2 bases from V and 3 bases from J, the junction contained 2 bases not matched to a gene. The CDR3 runs to 14 residues. The CDR3 loop reads CASSLRDSYNEQFF. The DNA for the CDR3 is TGTGCCAGCAGCTTACGGGACAGCTACAATGAGCAGTTCTTC.

This clone showed up just once. The chain has TRBV6-1 and TRBJ2-1, with TRBD2 identical over 7 bases. The V gene's germline CDR1 is MNHNS and CDR2 SASEGT. V shed 4 bases and J 5 bases; nucleotides not matched to a gene: 11. The CDR3 extends over 16 amino acids. DNA of the CDR3: TGTGCCAGCAGTGTGGGAGGGGTCTATAGGGACAATGAGCAGTTCTTC. Translated: CASSVGGVYRDNEQFF.

This chain uses TRBV9 with TRBJ1-5, with D unresolved. CDR3 length: 15 residues. The germline V and J ends were trimmed by 0 bases and 0 bases, with 7 bases remaining between them. Germline V gene lookup returns CDR1 SGDLS and CDR2 YYNGEE. The CDR3 DNA follows: TGTGCCAGCAGCGTAGGCGGCTATAGCAATCAGCCCCAGCATTTT. Translating gives CASSVGGYSNQPQHF.

This chain uses TRBV21-1 with TRBJ2-3; the table names TRBD1, a call not compared with the DNA. TRBV21-1 is labeled a pseudogene. This CDR3 contains 16 residues. The CDR3, as DNA: TGTGCCAGCAGCTCAGCGGGCTTAGGGGGCCCAGATACGCAGTATTTT. Translation gives CASSSAGLGGPDTQYF.

The J gene is TRBJ1-1, the V gene TRBV3-1 (or the pseudogene TRBV3-2), with a possible D match to TRBD1 (5 bases). The V end was cut by 3 bases, the J end by 11 bases, with 13 bases between. Germline V gene data show CDR1 as LGHDT and CDR2 as YNNKEL (reference sequence). CDR3 size: 12 residues. In nucleotides, the CDR3 is TGTGCCAGCAGCCACGGGGGGAGGGTGGCTTTCTTT. Translating it yields CASSHGGRVAFF.

This rearrangement joins TRBV11-2 to TRBJ2-1, with D uncertain. The CDR3 covers 15 residues. Germline loops: CDR1 SGHAT, CDR2 FQNNGV. V lost 2 bases, J lost 0 bases, and 8 bases lay in between. The DNA for the CDR3 is TGTGCCAGCAGCTTACTGGCTAGCTCCTACAATGAGCAGTTCTTC. This codes for CASSLLASSYNEQFF.

Comments on this clone: The junction and the germline gene differ at one end; a read error may be behind it. The chain uses TRBV29-1 and TRBJ2-2; TRBD1 is a possible D gene (6 bases). The CDR3 consists of 15 residues. CDR1 and CDR2 (germline): SQVTM, ANQGSEA. The chain's CDR3 is CSVKDRRANTGELFF. For the CDR3, the DNA is TGCAGCGTTAAAGACAGGCGAGCGAACACCGGGGAGCTGTTTTTT.

The rearrangement uses TRBV6-5 and TRBJ1-2; TRBD1 matches at 9 bases. Germline CDR1 and CDR2: MNHEY and SVGAGI. Trimming took 5 bases from V and 4 from J; bases not matched to a gene: 8. This CDR3 has 15 residues. The DNA for the CDR3 is TGTGCCAGCAGTCCTAAACAGGGGGCTGGCTATGGCTACACCTTC. This sequence encodes CASSPKQGAGYGYTF.

CDR3 protein: CAISESKGAGEKLFF. CDR3 nucleotide sequence: TGTGCCATCAGTGAGTCGAAGGGGGCTGGTGAAAAACTGTTTTTT. This rearrangement joins TRBV10-3 to TRBJ1-4, with 7 bases identical to TRBD1. The junction had 5 bases not matched to a gene; V was cut back by 0 bases and J by 7 bases. The CDR3 is 15 residues long. CDR1 is ENHRY, CDR2 SYGVKD, per germline.

The rearrangement links TRBV9 to TRBJ2-1; no definite D call. CDR1 is SGDLS and CDR2 is YYNGEE in the germline V gene. The CDR3 runs to 15 residues. V was cut by 2 bases and J by 2 bases, with 11 bases left in between. Here the CDR3 DNA reads TGTGCCAGCAGCGTCGAGCTAGTAGCCTACAATGAGCAGTTCTTC. It encodes CASSVELVAYNEQFF.

This clone has only one observation. The chain links TRBV7-9 to TRBJ2-3, with TRBD1 matching 9 bases. Germline V lookup: CDR1 SEHNR, CDR2 FQNEAQ (reference sequence). This CDR3 has 16 amino acids. V dropped 1 base and J dropped 1; count of bases not matched to a gene: 3. CDR3 coding DNA: TGTGCCAGCAGCTTAGTGGGACAGGGCCGCACAGATACGCAGTATTTT. It translates to CASSLVGQGRTDTQYF.